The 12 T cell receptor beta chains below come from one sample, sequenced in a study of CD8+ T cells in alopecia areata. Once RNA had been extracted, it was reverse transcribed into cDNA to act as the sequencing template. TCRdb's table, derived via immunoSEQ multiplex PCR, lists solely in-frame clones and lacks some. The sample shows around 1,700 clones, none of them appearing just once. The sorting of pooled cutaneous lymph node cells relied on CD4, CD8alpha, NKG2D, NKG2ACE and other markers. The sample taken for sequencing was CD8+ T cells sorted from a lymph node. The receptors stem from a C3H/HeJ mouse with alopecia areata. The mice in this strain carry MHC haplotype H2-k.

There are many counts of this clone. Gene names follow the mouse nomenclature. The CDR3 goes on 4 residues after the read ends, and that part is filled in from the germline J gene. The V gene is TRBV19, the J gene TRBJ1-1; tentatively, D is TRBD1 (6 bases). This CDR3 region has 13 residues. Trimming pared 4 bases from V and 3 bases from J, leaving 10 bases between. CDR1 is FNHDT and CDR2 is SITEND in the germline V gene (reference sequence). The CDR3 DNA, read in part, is TGTGCCAGCAGTGTAGGGGGGGACACA. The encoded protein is CASSVGGDT. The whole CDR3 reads CASSVGGDTEVFF.

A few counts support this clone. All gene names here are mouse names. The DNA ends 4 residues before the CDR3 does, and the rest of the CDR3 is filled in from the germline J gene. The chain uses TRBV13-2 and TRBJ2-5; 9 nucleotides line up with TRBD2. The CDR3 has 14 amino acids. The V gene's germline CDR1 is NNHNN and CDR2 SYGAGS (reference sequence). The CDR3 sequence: CASAPGLGKDTQYF. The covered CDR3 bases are TGTGCCAGCGCACCGGGACTGGGAAAAGAC.

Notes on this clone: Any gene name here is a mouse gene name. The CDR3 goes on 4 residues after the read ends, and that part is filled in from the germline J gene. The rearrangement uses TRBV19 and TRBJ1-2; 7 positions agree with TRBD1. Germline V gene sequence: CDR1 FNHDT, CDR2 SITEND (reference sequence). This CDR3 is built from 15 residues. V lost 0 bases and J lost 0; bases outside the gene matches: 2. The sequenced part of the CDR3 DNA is TGTGCCAGCAGTATAGTCGGGACAGCAAACTCC. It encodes CASSIVGTANS. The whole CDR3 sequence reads CASSIVGTANSDYTF.

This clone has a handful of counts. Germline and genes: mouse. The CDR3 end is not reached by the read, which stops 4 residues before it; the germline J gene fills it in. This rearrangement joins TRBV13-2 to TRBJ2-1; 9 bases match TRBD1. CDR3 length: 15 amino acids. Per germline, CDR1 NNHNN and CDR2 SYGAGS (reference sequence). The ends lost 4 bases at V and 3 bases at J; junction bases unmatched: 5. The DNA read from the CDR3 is TGTGCCAGCGGTCAGACAGGGGGGGGCTATGCT. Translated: CASGQTGGGYA. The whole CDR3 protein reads CASGQTGGGYAEQFF.

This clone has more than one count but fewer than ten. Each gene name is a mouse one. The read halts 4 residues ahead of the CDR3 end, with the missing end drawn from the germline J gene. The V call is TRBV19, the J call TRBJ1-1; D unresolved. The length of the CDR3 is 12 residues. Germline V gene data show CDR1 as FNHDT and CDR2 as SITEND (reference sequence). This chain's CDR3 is CASSIARGEVFF. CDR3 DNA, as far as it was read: TGTGCCAGCAGTATCGCCAGAGGA.

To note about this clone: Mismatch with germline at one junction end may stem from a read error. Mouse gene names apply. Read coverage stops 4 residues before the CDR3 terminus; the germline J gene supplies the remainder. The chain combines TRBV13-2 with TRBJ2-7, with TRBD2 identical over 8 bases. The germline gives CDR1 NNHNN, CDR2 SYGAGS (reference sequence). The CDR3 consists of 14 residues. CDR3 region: CANGDVLGGYEQYF. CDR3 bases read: TGTGCCAACGGTGATGTCCTGGGGGGCTAT.

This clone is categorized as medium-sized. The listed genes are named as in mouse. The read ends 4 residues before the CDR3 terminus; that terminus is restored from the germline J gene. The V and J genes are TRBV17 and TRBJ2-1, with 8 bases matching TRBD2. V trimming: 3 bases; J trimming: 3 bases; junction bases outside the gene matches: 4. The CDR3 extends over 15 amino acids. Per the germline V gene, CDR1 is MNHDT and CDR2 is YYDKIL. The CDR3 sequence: CASSRLGGLYAEQFF. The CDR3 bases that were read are TGTGCTAGCAGTAGGCTGGGGGGCCTCTATGCT.

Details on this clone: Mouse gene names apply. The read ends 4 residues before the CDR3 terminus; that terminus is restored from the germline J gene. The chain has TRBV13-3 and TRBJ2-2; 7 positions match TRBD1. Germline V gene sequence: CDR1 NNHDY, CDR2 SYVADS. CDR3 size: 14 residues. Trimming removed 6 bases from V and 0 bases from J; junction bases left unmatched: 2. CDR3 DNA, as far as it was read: TGTGCCAGCATCGGGACAGCAAACACCGGG. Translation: CASIGTANTG. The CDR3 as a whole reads CASIGTANTGQLYF.

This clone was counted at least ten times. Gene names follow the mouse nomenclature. The CDR3 loop reads CASSDRWGGFAAETLYF. The CDR3 bases that were read are TGTGCCAGCAGTGATCGCTGGGGGGGCTTCGCTGCAGAA. The chain employs TRBV13-3 and TRBJ2-3; 10 positions agree with TRBD2. The read ends 4 residues early relative to the CDR3; the germline J gene fills the gap. V shed 1 base and J 2 bases; nucleotides not matched to a gene: 7. This CDR3 region has 17 residues. Looked up from germline, CDR1 is NNHDY and CDR2 is SYVADS.

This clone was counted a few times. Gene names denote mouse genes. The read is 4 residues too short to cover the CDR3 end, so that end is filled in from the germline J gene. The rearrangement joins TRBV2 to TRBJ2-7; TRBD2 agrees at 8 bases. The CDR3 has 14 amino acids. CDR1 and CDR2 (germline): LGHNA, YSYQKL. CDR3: CASSQLGGGHEQYF. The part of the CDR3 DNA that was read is TGTGCCAGCAGCCAACTGGGGGGCGGCCAT.

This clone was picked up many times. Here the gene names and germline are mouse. The CDR3 DNA, read in part, is TGTGCCAGCAGGTCAGGGAACCAAGAC. The encoded protein is CASRSGNQD. The CDR3 in its entirety is CASRSGNQDTQYF. The J gene is TRBJ2-5, the V gene TRBV14, with D possibly matching TRBD1 (5 bases). The CDR3 is cut off 4 residues early in the read; its end comes from the germline J gene. There are 13 residues in the CDR3. Trimming pared 5 bases from V and 0 bases from J, leaving 7 bases between. Looked up from germline, CDR1 is SGHDT and CDR2 is FRDEAV.

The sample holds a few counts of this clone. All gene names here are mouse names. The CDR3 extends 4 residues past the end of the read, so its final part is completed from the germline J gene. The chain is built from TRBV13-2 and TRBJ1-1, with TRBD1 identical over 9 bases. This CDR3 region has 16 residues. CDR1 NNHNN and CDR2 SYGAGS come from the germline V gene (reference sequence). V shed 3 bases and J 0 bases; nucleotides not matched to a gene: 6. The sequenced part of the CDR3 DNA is TGTGCCAGCGGTGGTGACAGGGGGGGAACAAACACA. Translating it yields CASGGDRGGTNT. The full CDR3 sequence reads CASGGDRGGTNTEVFF.